These 13 T cell receptor beta chains were sequenced from one sample in a study of fetal regulatory T cell absence and autoimmunity. Generated by immunoSEQ multiplex PCR, the TCRdb table keeps only in-frame clones and is missing some. This repertoire shows just over 45,000 clones, about 79% found once; its top ten account for approximately 0.45%. The specimen sequenced was cord blood. The receptors were sampled from a newborn boy with IPEX syndrome.

V and J are TRBV10-3 and TRBJ2-3; a weak D match, TRBD2 (5 bases). With 4 bases removed from V and 4 bases from J, the gap between germline ends came to 15 bases. This CDR3 has 15 residues. Germline V lookup: CDR1 ENHRY, CDR2 SYGVKD. This chain's CDR3 is CAISGASRGADTQYF. The CDR3 bases are TGTGCCATCAGTGGAGCTAGCCGGGGTGCAGATACGCAGTATTTT.

This clone was observed a few times. The chain links TRBV2 to TRBJ2-7; 12 bases map to TRBD1. J was trimmed by 2 bases and V by 6 bases; bases with no gene match: 2. This CDR3 region has 14 residues. From germline, CDR1 is SNHLY and CDR2 FYNNEI. The CDR3 DNA reads TGTGCCAGCAGACGGGACAGGGGGCCCTACGAGCAGTACTTC. Translation gives CASRRDRGPYEQYF.

V and J are TRBV7-8 and TRBJ2-7; 9 bases align to TRBD2. Germline trimming cut 1 base from V and 4 bases from J; bases unmatched to any gene: 8. The CDR3 extends over 16 amino acids. Germline loops: CDR1 SGHVS, CDR2 FQNEAQ. The CDR3 spells CASSLDYAGGPYEQYF. DNA for the CDR3: TGTGCCAGCAGCTTAGATTATGCGGGAGGGCCTTACGAGCAGTACTTC.

The rearrangement uses TRBV5-4 and TRBJ1-1; 7 nucleotides agree with TRBD1. Germline assignment: CDR1 SGHNT and CDR2 YYREEE (reference sequence). V lost 3 bases, J lost 7 bases, and 6 bases stayed unmatched. The CDR3 runs to 13 residues. CDR3 residues: CASSSWTGDEAFF. The CDR3 coding sequence is TGTGCCAGCAGCTCCTGGACAGGAGATGAAGCTTTCTTT.

This clone has more than one count but fewer than ten. The V gene is TRBV19, the J gene TRBJ1-4; no reliable D call. With 7 bases removed from V and 2 bases from J, the gap between germline ends came to 11 bases. Germline V gene lookup returns CDR1 LNHDA and CDR2 SQIVND (reference sequence). This CDR3 is built from 14 residues. The CDR3 nucleotides are TGTGCCAGTACCAAGTCCCAGACTAATGAAAAACTGTTTTTT. This translates into CASTKSQTNEKLFF.

This chain links TRBV19 with TRBJ2-1; 10 bases match TRBD1. Trimming at V came to 4 bases and at J to 5 bases, leaving 5 bases not matched to a gene. CDR1 LNHDA and CDR2 SQIVND come from the germline V gene (reference sequence). The CDR3 runs to 15 residues. DNA of the CDR3: TGTGCCAGTAGTACCCGGGACAGGGGTCACAATGAGCAGTTCTTC. This sequence encodes CASSTRDRGHNEQFF.

The CDR3 protein is CASSQVAISSTDTQYF. The CDR3 nucleotides read TGCGCCAGCAGCCAAGTAGCTATCTCTAGCACAGATACGCAGTATTTT. V gene TRBV4-1 combines with J gene TRBJ2-3; D call uncertain. V was shortened by 1 base and J by 0 bases, with 11 bases between the two germline ends. There are 16 residues in the CDR3. Germline V lookup: CDR1 MGHRA, CDR2 YSYEKL.

Comments on this clone: A read error may account for a junction end that differs from germline. The rearrangement joins TRBV6-6 to TRBJ2-3, with D possibly TRBD1 on 6 matching bases. CDR1 is MNHNY and CDR2 is SVGAGI in the germline V gene (reference sequence). This CDR3 comprises 14 residues. The CDR3 reads CASSYTGSTNTQYF. Here the CDR3 DNA reads TGTGCCAGCAGTTATACAGGGAGCACAAATACGCAGTATTTT.

The V call is TRBV12-2, the J call TRBJ2-7; TRBD2, the table's D call, was not compared with the DNA. TRBV12-2 is a known pseudogene. The CDR3 runs 21 residues. CDR3 sequence: CASRLEGAGTSGRARGDEQYF. In DNA form, the CDR3 reads TGTGCAAGTCGCTTAGAGGGGGCCGGGACTAGCGGGAGGGCCAGGGGGGACGAGCAGTACTTC.

CDR3 loop: CASSRTGTEAFF. CDR3 DNA: TGCGCCAGCAGCCGGACGGGGACTGAAGCTTTCTTT. The rearrangement links TRBV4-1 to TRBJ1-1; D uncertain. Germline V gene sequence: CDR1 MGHRA, CDR2 YSYEKL. V was shortened by 4 bases and J by 5 bases, with 8 bases between the two germline ends. The CDR3 sequence is 12 residues long.

This chain connects TRBV27 to TRBJ1-1; D perhaps matches TRBD1 (5 bases). The CDR3 length is 17 residues. V was clipped by 1 base and J by 5 bases, with 20 bases between them. CDR1 MNHEY and CDR2 SMNVEV come from the germline V gene (reference sequence). The CDR3: CASSLLGARGIWTEAFF. The CDR3 DNA reads TGTGCCAGCAGTTTATTGGGAGCGAGGGGAATTTGGACTGAAGCTTTCTTT.

This clone showed up just a few times. The V call is TRBV7-8, the J call TRBJ2-5, with D tentatively TRBD2 (7 bases). The length of the CDR3 is 14 residues. The germline V and J ends were trimmed by 6 bases and 2 bases, with 13 bases remaining between them. Germline assignment: CDR1 SGHVS and CDR2 FQNEAQ. The CDR3 is CASRFRGAQETQYF. Here the CDR3 DNA reads TGTGCCAGCAGATTTCGGGGGGCTCAAGAGACCCAGTACTTC.

The rearrangement links TRBV7-9 to TRBJ1-2; D ambiguous. Trimming took 1 base from V and 4 from J, leaving 7 bases between them. Germline assignment: CDR1 SEHNR and CDR2 FQNEAQ (reference sequence). CDR3 length equals 13 residues. CDR3 coding DNA: TGTGCCAGCAGCTTAGGGTCTGGCTATGGCTACACCTTC. This encodes CASSLGSGYGYTF.